This T cell receptor (beta chain) was retrieved from a study of T cells after yellow fever vaccination. Turning to the study itself: Those fractions that held only low numbers of cells were prepared using the SMART-Seq v4 Ultra Low Input RNA kit.

Each CDR3 protein is one row after TCRdb ran MiXCR on the 5' RACE reads. The sample lists fewer than 450,000 distinct CDR3 sequences, roughly 12% occurring once. This clonotype was seen only a few times. Deletions cut 3 bases from V and 1 base from J, with 10 bases between. This CDR3 contains 14 residues. Germline V gene sequence: CDR1 MNHNS, CDR2 SASEGT. The chain uses TRBV6-1 and TRBJ2-7, with D possibly TRBD2 on 7 matching bases. The material was PBMCs, obtained on the day of the first yellow fever vaccination. The receptor was isolated from a young man who received the YFV17D yellow fever vaccine. The DNA for the CDR3 is TGTGCCAGCAGTGAGGGGGGGCGGTCCTACGAGCAGTACGTC. Protein sequence: CASSEGGRSYEQYV.